This TCR beta chain is drawn from a study of T-cell memory formation after mild COVID-19. There are a few counts of this clonotype. The target antigen is unknown. TCRdb recomputed calls from the 5' RACE reads with MiXCR, one row per CDR3 protein. The table records over 250,000 distinct CDR3 sequences, more than 15% of them present only once. Broader study findings: Among contracting clones, CD4+ were mainly CM/EM and CD8+ enriched in EMRA. Day 15 to 85 contracting clones showed balanced CD4/CD8; later expanders leaned CD4+.

Deletions cut 0 bases from V and 8 bases from J, with 20 bases between. Germline CDR1 reads SGDLS; CDR2 reads YYNGEE. CDR3 length equals 16 residues. The TCR originated in a man between 18 and 35 years old who had mild COVID-19 (a few samples of this study predate the infection). Cell type and time point are not known. The chain links TRBV9 to TRBJ1-2; no definite D call. The sample was PBMCs or a T cell subset sorted from them (not recorded which). CDR3 sequence reads: CASSVDRKQPERGYTF. The CDR3 DNA reads TGTGCCAGCAGCGTAGATAGAAAGCAGCCCGAGAGGGGCTACACCTTC.